The 12 T cell receptor beta chains below all came from one sample that was sequenced in a study of blood T cell repertoires in COVID-19. The method was immunoSEQ multiplex PCR; TCRdb's version includes in-frame clones alone and lacks a portion of them. The profile covers some 160,000 clones, with approximately 86% appearing a single time and roughly 2.5% taken by the ten largest. Sequenced input: peripheral blood. These receptor sequences come from a woman at least 80 years old with COVID-19, enrolled during active disease.

The rearrangement uses TRBV6-6 and TRBJ1-2, with TRBD1 as a possible D gene (5 bases). CDR3 length equals 12 residues. With 6 bases removed from V and 7 bases from J, the gap between germline ends came to 12 bases. Germline V gives CDR1 MNHNY, CDR2 SVGAGI (reference sequence). The CDR3 nucleotides read TGTGCCAGCAGATACGTTGACAGTGGCTACACCTTC. It is translated as CASRYVDSGYTF.

The chain carries TRBV10-1 and TRBJ1-6; possibly TRBD1 for D (6 bases). The CDR3 is 15 residues long. Germline assignment: CDR1 WNHNN and CDR2 SYGVQD (reference sequence). V was cut by 6 bases and J by 6 bases, with 15 bases left in between. CDR3 amino acids: CASRDSQAGNSPLHF. The CDR3 bases are TGCGCCAGCAGGGACAGCCAGGCGGGTAATTCACCCCTCCACTTT.

The genes are TRBV4-2 and TRBJ1-2, with unresolved D. The CDR3 sequence is 15 residues long. Germline assignment: CDR1 LGHNA and CDR2 YNFKEQ. Trimming cost V 0 bases and J 2 bases, with 10 bases left between them. CDR3 bases: TGTGCCAGCAGCCAAGATCGGGTTTCCAACTATGGCTACACCTTC. Translation: CASSQDRVSNYGYTF.

J is TRBJ1-1 and V is TRBV6-5; D call uncertain. The germline CDR1 and CDR2 sequences are MNHEY and SVGAGI. The CDR3 runs to 13 residues. Trimming shortened V by 2 bases and J by 5 bases, and 9 bases separated the two germline ends. The CDR3 here is CASSYGPGTEAFF. As DNA, the CDR3 is TGTGCCAGCAGTTACGGGCCGGGAACTGAAGCTTTCTTT.

With respect to this clone: The same CDR3 also results from other DNA sequences found in this sample. This chain uses TRBV4-2 with TRBJ1-5, with unresolved D. The CDR3 runs 13 residues. The germline V gene encodes CDR1 LGHNA and CDR2 YNFKEQ. The V end lost 0 bases, the J end lost 6 bases, and 6 bases lay between the germline ends. CDR3 sequence: CASSQDRGQPQHF. CDR3 coding DNA: TGTGCCAGCAGCCAAGACCGCGGTCAGCCCCAGCATTTT.

This chain uses TRBV5-1 with TRBJ2-7; 10 positions agree with TRBD1. This CDR3 is built from 16 residues. Germline V gives CDR1 SGHRS, CDR2 YFSETQ. V lost 3 bases and J lost 2; bases outside the gene matches: 8. The CDR3 region is CASSYNLGTGAYEQYF. As DNA, the CDR3 is TGCGCCAGCAGCTACAACTTAGGGACAGGGGCCTACGAGCAGTACTTC.

The chain is built from TRBV3-1 (or the pseudogene TRBV3-2) and TRBJ1-1; 7 positions match TRBD1. The germline V gene encodes CDR1 LGHDT and CDR2 YNNKEL (reference sequence). This CDR3 is built from 14 residues. Unmatched junction bases numbered 8, after V lost 9 bases and J lost 1 base. In DNA, the CDR3 is TGTGCCAGTTGCCCCGGACAGGCGAACACTGAAGCTTTCTTT. It is translated as CASCPGQANTEAFF.

The rearrangement links TRBV21-1 to TRBJ2-7; the DNA was not used to check the table's D call, TRBD2. TRBV21-1 is a documented pseudogene. The CDR3 runs to 18 residues. The CDR3 sequence is CASSKRGTSGGASYEQYF. The CDR3 coding sequence is TGTGCCAGCAGCAAAAGGGGGACTAGCGGGGGAGCCTCCTACGAGCAGTACTTC.

CDR3 nucleotide sequence: TGTGCCACCAGCACGAGACAGCCGAACACTGAAGCTTTCTTT. Its protein product is CATSTRQPNTEAFF. The V gene is TRBV15, the J gene TRBJ1-1; D possibly corresponds to TRBD1 (5 bases). V lost 4 bases to trimming and J lost 1 base, with 10 bases between them. This CDR3 has 14 residues. Germline CDR1 reads LNHNV; CDR2 reads YYDKDF (reference sequence).

V gene TRBV4-2 combines with J gene TRBJ2-2, with D perhaps matching TRBD2 (6 bases). This CDR3 has 15 residues. Trimming pared 4 bases from V and 8 bases from J, leaving 17 bases between. Germline V gives CDR1 LGHNA, CDR2 YNFKEQ. CDR3 protein: CASSRTLAERGELFF. As DNA, the CDR3 is TGTGCCAGCAGCCGCACGTTAGCGGAGCGGGGGGAGCTGTTTTTT.

This clone was seen more than once but under ten times. This chain connects TRBV9 to TRBJ2-7; TRBD2 agrees at 8 bases. This CDR3 has 15 amino acids. The germline CDR1 and CDR2 sequences are SGDLS and YYNGEE. V lost 7 bases, J lost 2 bases, and 11 bases stayed unmatched. The CDR3 bases are TGTGCCAGCCCGGGGGGGCACCTATTACCCTACGAGCAGTACTTC. Translating gives CASPGGHLLPYEQYF.

The rearrangement uses TRBV9 and TRBJ2-7; 7 positions match TRBD2. In germline, CDR1 is SGDLS, CDR2 YYNGEE. The CDR3 totals 14 residues. V was pared by 3 bases and J by 1 base, with 4 bases of the junction left unmatched. The chain's CDR3 is CASSEGGDSYEQYF. The CDR3 coding sequence is TGTGCCAGCAGCGAGGGAGGGGATTCCTACGAGCAGTACTTC.